This T cell receptor (delta chain) was documented in a study of γδ T cells in repeated Plasmodium falciparum infection. Study information: Samples were taken at baseline, before some infections, and 21 days after each. Study-wide findings and caveats: Malian donors came from one small rural village, predominantly one ethnic group. Vdelta2-negative gammadelta repertoires appeared less diverse and less shared in Malian than Australian children.

CDR3 length: 21 residues. V lost 2 bases to trimming and J lost 3 bases; unmatched junction nucleotides: 20. Per germline, CDR1 TSWWSYY and CDR2 QGS. Bulk repertoires came from Vgamma9/Vdelta2+ or Vdelta2-negative gammadelta T cells flow-sorted from PBMC. In its sample, this clone was seen many times. What it recognizes is unknown. Both TRG and TRD chains were sequenced from each sorted sample. TCRdb called clones anew from the multiplex PCR reads with CATT. Seen here are around 86,000 delta-chain clones, 1.4% observed once, and the top ten hold approximately 10%. The clonotype comes from a pool of human donors (malaria-infected and uninfected, not separated). Sequencing was performed on gamma-delta T cells from blood. The chain links TRDV1 to TRDJ1, with 11 bases matching TRDD3. The CDR3 DNA reads as TGTGCTCTTGGGGAATGTGGGTGGGGGATACGCGCGGGGAGGAACGCCGATAAACTCATCTTT. Amino acids: CALGECGWGIRAGRNADKLIF.